A selection of T cell receptor beta chains follows, all from one sample in a study of blood T cell repertoires in COVID-19. Libraries were prepared by immunoSEQ multiplex PCR; TCRdb keeps only in-frame clonotypes and omits some of them. The table includes over 300,000 clones, 70% to 90% detected once. The sequencing input was PBMCs or T cells enriched from blood (not recorded which). These receptors were collected from a young man who had recovered from COVID-19. The CDR3 runs from the conserved cysteine through the conserved F or W. A D gene is named only where the DNA matches it firmly. Rows give clone size only sometimes, using once, few, many, or a class for an expanded clone.

length: 12
D: .
size: .
V: TRBV25-1
J: TRBJ1-1
DNA: TGTGCCAGCAACACAGGGTTCACTGAAGCTTTCTTT
CDR3: CASNTGFTEAFF

length: 12
D: .
size: .
V: TRBV7-9
J: TRBJ2-2
DNA: TGTGCCAGCAGCGCCCGAGTCGGGGAGCTGTTTTTT
CDR3: CASSARVGELFF

length: 17
D: .
size: .
V: TRBV4-1
J: TRBJ1-4
DNA: TGCGCCAGCAGCCCCTTTGGGTGGGGCGCAACTAATGAAAAACTGTTTTTT
CDR3: CASSPFGWGATNEKLFF

length: 14
D: .
size: .
V: TRBV9
J: TRBJ2-3
DNA: TGTGCCAGCAGCGCCGGGACACCCCCAGATACGCAGTATTTT
CDR3: CASSAGTPPDTQYF

length: 15
D: TRBD1
size: .
V: TRBV5-4
J: TRBJ2-1
DNA: TGTGCCAGCAGCTACGGGACAGGGGGCGGGAGTGAGCAGTTCTTC
CDR3: CASSYGTGGGSEQFF

length: 15
D: .
size: .
V: TRBV5-1
J: TRBJ2-1
DNA: TGCGCCAGCAGCTACCTTGGGAGCTCCTACAATGAGCAGTTCTTC
CDR3: CASSYLGSSYNEQFF

length: 13
D: .
size: many
V: TRBV7-9
J: TRBJ1-2
DNA: TGTGCCAGCAGCTTTGACACCAACTATGGCTACACCTTC
CDR3: CASSFDTNYGYTF

length: 17
D: TRBD1
size: .
V: TRBV25-1
J: TRBJ1-4
DNA: TGTGCCAGCAGCCAGGGGGCGCATGGGTCAGCTAATGAAAAACTGTTTTTT
CDR3: CASSQGAHGSANEKLFF

length: 14
D: .
size: many
V: TRBV3-1/TRBV3-2
J: TRBJ1-6
DNA: TGTGCCAGCAGCCTATCAGGGTCAACTTCACCCCTCCACTTT
CDR3: CASSLSGSTSPLHF

length: 16
D: TRBD1
size: .
V: TRBV10-3
J: TRBJ2-6
DNA: TGTGCCATCAGTGAGACAGGGGGCGTTGGGGCCAACGTCCTGACTTTC
CDR3: CAISETGGVGANVLTF

length: 15
D: TRBD2
size: .
V: TRBV4-3
J: TRBJ2-7
DNA: TGCGCCAGCAGCCAAGGACTAGCCGGCTCCTACGAGCAGTACTTC
CDR3: CASSQGLAGSYEQYF

length: 15
D: .
size: .
V: TRBV4-3
J: TRBJ1-6
DNA: TGCGCCAGCAGCCTCGGGGGGCAGGGCGATTCACCCCTCCACTTT
CDR3: CASSLGGQGDSPLHF

length: 16
D: TRBD1
size: .
V: TRBV27
J: TRBJ2-5
DNA: TGTGCCAGCAGTTCCCCCGGGACAGGGGTAGGAGAGACCCAGTACTTC
CDR3: CASSSPGTGVGETQYF

length: 15
D: TRBD1
size: few
V: TRBV10-3
J: TRBJ1-3
DNA: TGTGCCATCAGATCCGACACAGGGGATCGGAACACCATATATTTT
CDR3: CAIRSDTGDRNTIYF

length: 15
D: TRBD1
size: .
V: TRBV27
J: TRBJ2-7
DNA: TGTGCCAGCAGTTTCCTATCGGGGACAGGGGACGAGCAGTACTTC
CDR3: CASSFLSGTGDEQYF

length: 15
D: .
size: .
V: TRBV5-1
J: TRBJ1-4
DNA: TGCGCCAGCAGGTCGGGGTGGGCAGAGAATGAAAAACTGTTTTTT
CDR3: CASRSGWAENEKLFF

length: 13
D: .
size: .
V: TRBV27
J: TRBJ1-5
DNA: TGTGCCAGCAGTGGACAGCTTAATCAGCCCCAGCATTTT
CDR3: CASSGQLNQPQHF

length: 14
D: .
size: .
V: TRBV6-5
J: TRBJ2-7
DNA: TGTGCCAGCACCCAAGTACAATCATCCTACGAGCAGTACTTC
CDR3: CASTQVQSSYEQYF

length: 15
D: TRBD2
size: .
V: TRBV11-1
J: TRBJ2-5
DNA: TGTGCCAGCAGCTCGACTAGCGGGGGAGAAGAGACCCAGTACTTC
CDR3: CASSSTSGGEETQYF

length: 15
D: .
size: .
V: TRBV6-5
J: TRBJ1-2
DNA: TGTGCCAGCAGTTACGAGGCAGGGGCCAGGGGTGGCTACACCTTC
CDR3: CASSYEAGARGGYTF

length: 16
D: .
size: once
V: TRBV7-7
J: TRBJ2-5
DNA: TGTGCTAGCAGCCATAAACCGACCAGGGGGAGGGAGACCCAGTACTTC
CDR3: CASSHKPTRGRETQYF

length: 17
D: .
size: once
V: TRBV4-2
J: TRBJ1-6
DNA: TGTGCCAGCAGCCAAGAAAGGGGAAGCTCCTATAATTCACCCCTCCACTTT
CDR3: CASSQERGSSYNSPLHF

length: 14
D: .
size: .
V: TRBV5-1
J: TRBJ1-1
DNA: TGCGCCAGCAGCCAGGGGACACCCAACACTGAAGCTTTCTTT
CDR3: CASSQGTPNTEAFF

length: 13
D: .
size: .
V: TRBV4-2
J: TRBJ1-2
DNA: TGTGCCAGCAGCCAAGAGGGCGTGATTGGCTACACCTTC
CDR3: CASSQEGVIGYTF

length: 15
D: .
size: .
V: TRBV5-1
J: TRBJ1-1
DNA: TGCGCCAGCAAGAGTGACCCGACAGGGAACACTGAAGCTTTCTTT
CDR3: CASKSDPTGNTEAFF

length: 14
D: TRBD1
size: once
V: TRBV6-2/TRBV6-3
J: TRBJ1-5
DNA: TGTGCCAGCAGCTATGGGACAGCGAATCAGCCCCAGCATTTT
CDR3: CASSYGTANQPQHF

length: 16
D: TRBD1
size: .
V: TRBV11-1
J: TRBJ2-7
DNA: TGTGCCAGCAGTTCCCCCGCGGGACAGGGATCCTACGAGCAGTACTTC
CDR3: CASSSPAGQGSYEQYF

length: 16
D: .
size: .
V: TRBV7-9
J: TRBJ2-3
DNA: TGTGCCAGCAGCTTAGGGTCGGGGAGGAAGGCAGATACGCAGTATTTT
CDR3: CASSLGSGRKADTQYF

length: 12
D: TRBD1
size: once
V: TRBV9
J: TRBJ1-2
DNA: TGTGCCAGCAGCGTAGTTCAGGGGGCCTACACCTTC
CDR3: CASSVVQGAYTF

length: 17
D: TRBD2
size: once
V: TRBV3-1/TRBV3-2
J: TRBJ2-3
DNA: TGTGCCAGCAGCCATTATATGACTAGCGGAGCCACAGATACGCAGTATTTT
CDR3: CASSHYMTSGATDTQYF

length: 14
D: .
size: .
V: TRBV2
J: TRBJ2-1
DNA: TGTGCCGTACATGACGGGGGAGCCTACAATGAGCAGTTCTTC
CDR3: CAVHDGGAYNEQFF

length: 15
D: .
size: .
V: TRBV2
J: TRBJ1-3
DNA: TGTGCCAGCAGCTTCGACACCACCTCTGGAAACACCATATATTTT
CDR3: CASSFDTTSGNTIYF

length: 15
D: .
size: .
V: TRBV5-1
J: TRBJ1-1
DNA: TGCGCCAGCAGCTTGGTCGGGGGACCGAGCACTGAAGCTTTCTTT
CDR3: CASSLVGGPSTEAFF

length: 13
D: .
size: .
V: TRBV6-2/TRBV6-3
J: TRBJ1-1
DNA: TGTGCCAGCAGTTACACGGGGAACACTGAAGCTTTCTTT
CDR3: CASSYTGNTEAFF

length: 15
D: .
size: once
V: TRBV5-1
J: TRBJ2-3
DNA: TGCGCCAGCAGCCTGGGCTTTCAGACAGCAGGGACGCAGTATTTT
CDR3: CASSLGFQTAGTQYF

length: 17
D: .
size: once
V: TRBV4-2
J: TRBJ1-5
DNA: TGTGCCAGCAGTCAGAGGACTCAGGAGTATAGCAATCAGCCCCAGCATTTT
CDR3: CASSQRTQEYSNQPQHF

length: 14
D: .
size: .
V: TRBV15
J: TRBJ1-6
DNA: TGTGCCACCAGCAGAGATAAAACGAGGTCACCCCTCCACTTT
CDR3: CATSRDKTRSPLHF

length: 12
D: .
size: .
V: TRBV11-2
J: TRBJ2-1
DNA: TGTGCCAGCAGCTTATCCCCGAATGAGCAGTTCTTC
CDR3: CASSLSPNEQFF

length: 15
D: TRBD2
size: .
V: TRBV20-1
J: TRBJ2-7
DNA: TGCAGTGCTAGTAAGTTAGGGACTAATCATCCCGAGCAGTACTTC
CDR3: CSASKLGTNHPEQYF

length: 15
D: .
size: .
V: TRBV11-2
J: TRBJ2-2
DNA: TGTGCCAGCAGCTTATTTGGGGGCGACACCGGGGAGCTGTTTTTT
CDR3: CASSLFGGDTGELFF

length: 15
D: TRBD1
size: .
V: TRBV5-1
J: TRBJ1-1
DNA: TGCGCCAGCAGCTTGGAGGGCAGGGGGCACACTGAAGCTTTCTTT
CDR3: CASSLEGRGHTEAFF

length: 16
D: TRBD1
size: .
V: TRBV4-1
J: TRBJ2-7
DNA: TGCGCCAGCAGCCAAACGGACAGGCCGTGGGGTGATGAGCAGTACTTC
CDR3: CASSQTDRPWGDEQYF

length: 14
D: .
size: .
V: TRBV5-4
J: TRBJ1-1
DNA: TGTGCCAGCAGCCGCGGGGGAACATCCACTGAAGCTTTCTTT
CDR3: CASSRGGTSTEAFF

length: 16
D: TRBD1
size: .
V: TRBV5-1
J: TRBJ2-3
DNA: TGCGCCAGCAGCTCCGACCCTGGACAGGGGACAGATACGCAGTATTTT
CDR3: CASSSDPGQGTDTQYF

length: 14
D: TRBD2
size: .
V: TRBV6-4
J: TRBJ2-1
DNA: TGTGCCAGCAGAGGGACTAGCGGCTACAATGAGCAGTTCTTC
CDR3: CASRGTSGYNEQFF

length: 15
D: TRBD1
size: .
V: TRBV7-2
J: TRBJ1-3
DNA: TGTGCCAGCAGTCCAGCCGGGACAGCCAGAAACACCATATATTTT
CDR3: CASSPAGTARNTIYF